The 2 T cell receptor beta chains below were found in one sample sequenced in a study of T cells after yellow fever vaccination (dated by TCRdb to about 2019). The library came from 5' RACE. Data came from an Illumina HiSeq 2500. The public sequencing data were trimmed at Q25 with fastp and processed into clonotypes with MiXCR by TCRdb, which kept only in-frame beta chains. When rows share a CDR3 protein, they turn into one entry using the most common DNA and genes. The sample contains fewer than 450,000 distinct CDR3 sequences, approximately 8% of them found a single time. The ten most abundant clones make up roughly a sixth of the sample. The treatment or condition label of this sample denotes: live attenuated yellow fever vaccine strain. The sample consisted of PBMCs, taken about 41 days after the first yellow fever vaccination. The origin of the receptors is a man younger than 35 who received the YFV17D yellow fever vaccine.

This clonotype was seen a handful of times. V is TRBV6-1 and J is TRBJ1-2; TRBD1 matches 7 bases. With 5 bases clipped from V and 3 bases from J, the junction kept 9 bases outside the gene matches. The CDR3 is made up of 15 amino acids. The germline CDR1 and CDR2 sequences are MNHNS and SASEGT. The chain's CDR3 is CASSTLTGNHYGYTF. Here the CDR3 DNA reads TGTGCCAGCAGTACCCTGACAGGGAATCACTATGGCTACACCTTC.

This clonotype was found a few times. The chain combines TRBV5-6 with TRBJ1-3; TRBD1 matches at 8 bases. The CDR3 covers 15 residues. After removal of 2 bases from V and 3 bases from J, the junction contained 4 bases not matched to a gene. CDR1 is SGHDT, CDR2 YYEEEE, per germline. The CDR3 loop reads CASSFRTGFGNTIYF. The CDR3 DNA reads TGTGCCAGCAGCTTCCGGACAGGGTTTGGAAACACCATATATTTT.